This T cell receptor beta chain is drawn from a study of beta chain features in type 1 diabetes. Germline loops: CDR1 SGHRS, CDR2 YFSETQ. Trimming took off 0 bases at V and 0 bases at J, with 12 bases between the two ends. The length of the CDR3 is 16 residues. As every portion of the isolated RNA was reverse transcribed, the sequencing read expressed TCRB transcripts. Assay used: immunoSEQ multiplex PCR; TCRdb lists only in-frame clones, some missing. Seen here are some 150,000 clones, approximately 10% observed once, and the top ten hold roughly 1.9%. Sequenced sample: central memory CD4+ T cells from blood. The rearrangement links TRBV5-1 to TRBJ1-1, with D uncertain. This receptor was obtained from a man between 18 and 29 years old in good health. Written as DNA, the CDR3 is TGCGCCAGCAGCTTGGAAATTGGCAGAATGAACACTGAAGCTTTCTTT. Translating it yields CASSLEIGRMNTEAFF. Filled out from reference TRBV5-1 and TRBJ1-1, the complete variable domain reads KAGVTQTPRYLIKTRGQQVTLSCSPISGHRSVSWYQQTPGQGLQFLFEYFSETQRNKGNFPGRFSGRQFSNSRSEMNVSTLELGDSALYLCASSLEIGRMNTEAFFGQGTRLTVV.